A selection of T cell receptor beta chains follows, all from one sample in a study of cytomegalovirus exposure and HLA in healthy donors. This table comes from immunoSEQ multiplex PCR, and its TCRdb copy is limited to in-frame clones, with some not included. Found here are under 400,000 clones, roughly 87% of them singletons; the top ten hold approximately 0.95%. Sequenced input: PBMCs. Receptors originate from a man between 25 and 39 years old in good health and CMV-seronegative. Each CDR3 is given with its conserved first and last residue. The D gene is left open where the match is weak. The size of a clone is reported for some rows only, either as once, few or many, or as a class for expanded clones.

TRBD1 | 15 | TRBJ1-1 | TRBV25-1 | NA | CASRVLTGMNTEAFF | TGTGCCAGCAGGGTCCTGACAGGGATGAACACTGAAGCTTTCTTT
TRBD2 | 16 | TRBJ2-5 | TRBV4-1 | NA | CASSQDPAGYQETQYF | TGCGCCAGCAGCCAAGATCCAGCGGGGTACCAAGAGACCCAGTACTTC
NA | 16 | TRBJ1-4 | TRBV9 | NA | CASSVGGQKFYEKLFF | TGTGCCAGCAGCGTAGGAGGGCAGAAATTCTATGAAAAACTGTTTTTT
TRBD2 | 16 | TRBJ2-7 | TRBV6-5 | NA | CASSYRTSGHNYEQYF | TGTGCCAGCAGTTACAGAACTAGCGGGCACAACTACGAGCAGTACTTC
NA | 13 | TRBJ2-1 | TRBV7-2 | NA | CASSLGGTSEQFF | TGTGCCAGCAGCTTAGGAGGGACTTCTGAGCAGTTCTTC
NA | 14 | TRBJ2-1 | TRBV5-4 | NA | CASSRDTSYNEQFF | TGTGCCAGCAGCCGGGACACTTCCTACAATGAGCAGTTCTTC
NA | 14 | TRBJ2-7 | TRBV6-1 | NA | CASSGSDSSYEQYF | TGTGCCAGCAGTGGATCTGACAGTTCCTACGAGCAGTACTTC
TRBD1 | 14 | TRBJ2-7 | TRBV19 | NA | CASTATGDIYEQYF | TGTGCCAGTACCGCGACAGGGGACATCTACGAGCAGTACTTC
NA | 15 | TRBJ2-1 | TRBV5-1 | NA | CASSLESVSYNEQFF | TGCGCCAGCAGCTTGGAGTCAGTCTCCTACAATGAGCAGTTCTTC
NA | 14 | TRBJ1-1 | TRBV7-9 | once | CASSRRWGDAEAFF | TGTGCCAGCAGCCGGCGTTGGGGGGACGCTGAAGCTTTCTTT
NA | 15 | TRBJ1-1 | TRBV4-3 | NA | CASSQDRRVYTEAFF | TGCGCCAGCAGCCAAGATCGCAGGGTTTACACTGAAGCTTTCTTT
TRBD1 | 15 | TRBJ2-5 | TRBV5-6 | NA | CASSFLDRVIETQYF | TGTGCCAGCAGCTTCTTGGACAGGGTGATTGAGACCCAGTACTTC
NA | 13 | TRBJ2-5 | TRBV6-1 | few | CASSETHQETQYF | TGTGCCAGCAGTGAGACACACCAAGAGACCCAGTACTTC
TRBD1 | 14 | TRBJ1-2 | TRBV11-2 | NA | CASRKGQGTYGYTF | TGTGCCAGCAGAAAAGGACAGGGAACCTATGGCTACACCTTC
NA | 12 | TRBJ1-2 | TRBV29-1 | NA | CSGGTGNNGYTF | TGCAGCGGGGGAACGGGGAATAATGGCTACACCTTC
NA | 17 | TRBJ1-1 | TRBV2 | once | CASGWQAQGSGDTEAFF | TGTGCCAGCGGCTGGCAGGCCCAGGGATCAGGGGACACTGAAGCTTTCTTT
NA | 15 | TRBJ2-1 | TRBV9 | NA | CASSVAGDNYNEQFF | TGTGCCAGCAGCGTAGCCGGGGATAACTACAATGAGCAGTTCTTC
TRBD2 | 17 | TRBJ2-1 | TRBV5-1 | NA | CASSLLSGGNPYNEQFF | TGCGCCAGCAGCTTACTATCGGGGGGGAACCCCTACAATGAGCAGTTCTTC